This T cell receptor (beta chain) emerged from a study of T-cell reconstitution after alpha-beta-depleted transplantation in children. Study-wide points: T-cell counts and diversity at one year following transplant were attributed mainly to newly produced T cells. Reportedly, alpha-beta T cells present about two months post-transplant originated from several hundred expanded clones of graft origin. The high TCRbeta diversity at day 60 in some patients came from surviving recipient T cells and thymic progenitors.

Preparation of the TCRbeta library used unique molecular identifiers. MiXCR, run by TCRdb on the PCR reads, gives a single entry per CDR3 protein. The table has around 250,000 distinct CDR3 sequences, roughly 23% seen once. Concerning this clonotype: As yet, its antigen is unknown.

Germline V gene sequence: CDR1 SNHLY, CDR2 FYNNEI. V was clipped by 7 bases and J by 3 bases, with 19 bases between them. This CDR3 is built from 16 residues. The TCR originated in a girl aged 2-10 years with Fanconi anemia, due to receive a stem cell transplant. This sequence joins TRBV2 and TRBJ2-1; D perhaps matches TRBD2 (5 bases). The specimen was PBMCs, collected before TCRalphabeta/CD19-depleted stem cell transplant. CDR3 sequence: CASILETDSYYNEQFF. DNA for the CDR3: TGTGCCAGCATCCTGGAAACGGACTCCTACTACAATGAGCAGTTCTTC.